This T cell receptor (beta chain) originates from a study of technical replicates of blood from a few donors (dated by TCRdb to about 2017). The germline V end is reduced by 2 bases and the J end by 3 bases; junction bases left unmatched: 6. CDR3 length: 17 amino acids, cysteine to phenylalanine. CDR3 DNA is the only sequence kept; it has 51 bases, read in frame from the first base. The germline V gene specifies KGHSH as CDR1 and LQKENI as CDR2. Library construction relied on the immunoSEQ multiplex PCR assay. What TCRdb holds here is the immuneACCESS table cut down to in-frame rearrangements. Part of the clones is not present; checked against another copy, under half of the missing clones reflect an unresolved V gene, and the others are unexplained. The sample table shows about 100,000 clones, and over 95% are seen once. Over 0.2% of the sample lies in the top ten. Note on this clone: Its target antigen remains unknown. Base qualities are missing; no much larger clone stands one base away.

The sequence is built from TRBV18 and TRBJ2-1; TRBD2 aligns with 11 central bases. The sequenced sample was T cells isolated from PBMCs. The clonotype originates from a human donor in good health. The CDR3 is CASSPGTSGRFYNEQFF. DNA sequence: TGTGCCAGCTCACCAGGGACTAGCGGACGTTTCTACAATGAGCAGTTCTTC.